Listed here are 15 T cell receptor beta chains from one sample, sequenced in a study of T cell clonotyping in hematopoietic cell transplantation. Stated time point: recipient sample about 28 days before transplant, after cytoreduction. Profiled with immunoSEQ multiplex PCR; TCRdb holds only in-frame clones, not every one. The sample has tens of thousands of clones; around 80% are singletons. Sequencing was performed on peripheral blood mononuclear cells, taken before stem cell transplant. Every receptor here comes from a woman aged 55-75 years with acute myeloid leukemia. Some clones in this sample may be carry-over from other donors' samples.

The CDR3 region is CASSFTGGGQPQHF. The CDR3 bases are TGTGCCAGCAGTTTTACAGGGGGAGGACAGCCCCAGCATTTT. The chain employs TRBV7-9 and TRBJ1-5; 8 nucleotides match TRBD1. Germline V gives CDR1 SEHNR, CDR2 FQNEAQ (reference sequence). This CDR3 is 14 amino acids long. The V gene end was trimmed by 6 bases and the J gene end by 7 bases; junction bases not matched to a gene: 8.

The chain joins TRBV7-6 to TRBJ1-1; unclear D gene. The germline gives CDR1 SGHVS, CDR2 FNYEAQ. The CDR3 runs to 15 residues. Trimming pared 0 bases from V and 5 bases from J, leaving 13 bases between. The DNA for the CDR3 is TGTGCCAGCAGCTTAGCGGAGGCAGAAGGGACTGAAGCTTTCTTT. The encoded protein is CASSLAEAEGTEAFF. The complete variable domain, with remaining parts taken from reference TRBV7-6 and TRBJ1-1, reads GAGVSQSPRYKVTKRGQDVALRCDPISGHVSLYWYRQALGQGPEFLTYFNYEAQQDKSGLPNDRFSAERPEGSISTLTIQRTEQRDSAMYRCASSLAEAEGTEAFFGQGTRLTVV.

This clone has more than one count but fewer than ten. The CDR3 DNA follows: TGTGCCAGCAGCCCCAGGGACACCTACGAGCAGTACTTC. It codes for CASSPRDTYEQYF. This sequence joins TRBV13 and TRBJ2-7; D is perhaps TRBD1 (6 bases). From germline, CDR1 is PRHDT and CDR2 FYEKMQ (reference sequence). This CDR3 comprises 13 residues. V lost 5 bases and J 2 bases, leaving 10 bases between the germline ends.

The chain uses TRBV5-1 and TRBJ1-5; weak D call: TRBD1 (5 bases). Germline assignment: CDR1 SGHRS and CDR2 YFSETQ. CDR3 length: 15 residues. Trimming removed 0 bases from V and 6 bases from J, with 13 bases in between. The CDR3 nucleotides are TGCGCCAGCAGCTTGGGAGGGGCTGGAGGTCAGCCCCAGCATTTT. It encodes CASSLGGAGGQPQHF.

This chain uses TRBV28 with TRBJ2-7; 10 nucleotides agree with TRBD2. The length of the CDR3 is 15 residues. In germline, CDR1 is MDHEN, CDR2 SYDVKM. Trimming removed 8 bases from V and 2 bases from J; junction bases left unmatched: 9. In DNA form, the CDR3 reads TGTGCCAGCGAACCCAGGACTAGCGGACCCTACGAGCAGTACTTC. Its translation: CASEPRTSGPYEQYF. The whole variable domain, remainder taken from reference TRBV28 and TRBJ2-7, is DVKVTQSSRYLVKRTGEKVFLECVQDMDHENMFWYRQDPGLGLRLIYFSYDVKMKEKGDIPEGYSVSREKKERFSLILESASTNQTSMYLCASEPRTSGPYEQYFGPGTRLTVT.

The chain uses TRBV19 and TRBJ1-1, with D unclear. Per germline, CDR1 LNHDA and CDR2 SQIVND (reference sequence). V was cut by 2 bases and J by 1 base, with 11 bases left in between. The length of the CDR3 is 15 residues. In DNA, the CDR3 is TGTGCCAGTAGTATATCCCTAGTACCGAACACTGAAGCTTTCTTT. Protein: CASSISLVPNTEAFF.

V is TRBV10-3 and J is TRBJ2-3; 7 bases agree with TRBD2. Trimming removed 4 bases from V and 0 bases from J; junction bases left unmatched: 4. The germline V gene encodes CDR1 ENHRY and CDR2 SYGVKD. The CDR3 contains 15 residues. The CDR3 bases are TGTGCCATCAGTGGTGGGCGGGGGAGCACAGATACGCAGTATTTT. It translates to CAISGGRGSTDTQYF.

This chain uses TRBV2 with TRBJ2-1; 8 nucleotides line up with TRBD2. The CDR3 covers 15 residues. V dropped 7 bases and J dropped 2; count of bases not matched to a gene: 7. Germline CDR1 SNHLY, CDR2 FYNNEI. The CDR3 coding sequence is TGTGCCAGCACGGGGGGGTGGCCTACCTACAATGAGCAGTTCTTC. Protein: CASTGGWPTYNEQFF.

This clone showed up just a few times. The genes are TRBV2 and TRBJ1-5; D remains ambiguous. The germline CDR1 and CDR2 sequences are SNHLY and FYNNEI. Trimming cost V 7 bases and J 0 bases, with 13 bases left between them. The CDR3 spans 15 residues. CDR3 sequence (DNA): TGTGCCAGCACACCCGACCTTTCTAGCAATCAGCCCCAGCATTTT. Amino acids: CASTPDLSSNQPQHF.

V gene TRBV19 combines with J gene TRBJ2-1, with a weak D call TRBD2 (5 bases). The V gene's germline CDR1 is LNHDA and CDR2 SQIVND (reference sequence). V lost 0 bases to trimming and J lost 7 bases, with 10 bases between them. CDR3 size: 14 residues. CDR3 residues: CASSIDRTLNEQFF. Written as DNA, the CDR3 is TGTGCCAGTAGTATAGATAGGACTCTGAATGAGCAGTTCTTC.

The chain joins TRBV29-1 to TRBJ2-3; 8 bases are shared with TRBD1. Per germline, CDR1 SQVTM and CDR2 ANQGSEA. This CDR3 is built from 15 residues. The J segment lost 3 bases and the V segment lost 7 bases, leaving 12 bases of the junction unmatched. In DNA, the CDR3 is TGCAGCGCCTCTGACAGGGGACTGGCGACAGATACGCAGTATTTT. This encodes CSASDRGLATDTQYF.

The chain uses TRBV6-1 and TRBJ1-2; tentatively, D is TRBD1 (5 bases). The CDR3 totals 14 residues. Trimming removed 7 bases at V and 4 bases at J, with 16 bases between. CDR1 MNHNS and CDR2 SASEGT come from the germline V gene. CDR3 region: CASISAGTGYGYTF. The DNA for the CDR3 is TGTGCCAGCATTTCGGCCGGGACGGGCTATGGCTACACCTTC.

J is TRBJ2-3 and V is TRBV2, with D perhaps TRBD1 (7 bases). Trimming cost V 7 bases and J 0 bases, with 11 bases left between them. The CDR3 runs to 14 residues. Per the germline V gene, CDR1 is SNHLY and CDR2 is FYNNEI. The CDR3 here is CASKAGQSTDTQYF. In DNA form, the CDR3 reads TGTGCCAGCAAGGCGGGACAGAGCACAGATACGCAGTATTTT.

As for this clone: At one of its ends the junction is not consistent with the germline gene, which may arise from a read error. This CDR3 reads CASRQEAVTGELFF. DNA for the CDR3: TGTGCCAGCAGGCAAGAGGCCGTCACCGGGGAGCTGTTTTTT. The chain links TRBV14 to TRBJ2-2; D is unclear. The CDR3 totals 14 residues. Germline CDR1 SGHDN, CDR2 FVKESK.

The genes are TRBV27 and TRBJ1-4, with 10 bases identical to TRBD1. V shed 4 bases, J shed 7 bases, and the junction held 6 bases outside the gene matches. The germline gives CDR1 MNHEY, CDR2 SMNVEV (reference sequence). The CDR3 totals 15 residues. CDR3 protein: CASSSEGTGVEKLFF. For the CDR3, the DNA is TGTGCCAGCAGTTCCGAGGGGACAGGGGTTGAAAAACTGTTTTTT.